The next 10 T cell receptor beta chains were all read from a single sample in a study of chemoradiotherapy in HPV16-positive cancers. Data came from immunoSEQ multiplex PCR; TCRdb stores just in-frame clones and leaves some out. The sample holds 9,000 to 15,000 clones, roughly 61% seen once. Sample collection was performed from a patient who underwent chemoradiotherapy. These receptors were collected from a human donor with HPV-associated anogenital cancer.

The chain recombines TRBV4-1 with TRBJ2-7; D unclear. Germline CDR1 and CDR2: MGHRA and YSYEKL. There are 15 residues in the CDR3. With 8 bases removed from V and 2 bases from J, the gap between germline ends came to 19 bases. CDR3 sequence (DNA): TGCGCCAGCCCTCCCCTAAGAGCCCTTACCTACGAGCAGTACTTC. This sequence encodes CASPPLRALTYEQYF.

The V call is TRBV27, the J call TRBJ2-2; D remains ambiguous. V dropped 3 bases and J dropped 0 bases, with 5 bases sitting between them. The CDR3 consists of 14 residues. Per the germline V gene, CDR1 is MNHEY and CDR2 is SMNVEV (reference sequence). The CDR3 sequence: CASSFHANTGELFF. The CDR3 coding sequence is TGTGCCAGCAGTTTCCACGCGAACACCGGGGAGCTGTTTTTT.

The chain employs TRBV6-5 and TRBJ1-2; TRBD1 aligns across 7 bases. The CDR3 runs 11 residues. Germline V CDR1 and CDR2: MNHEY, SVGAGI. V shed 8 bases, J shed 14 bases, and the junction held 11 bases outside the gene matches. The DNA for the CDR3 is TGTGCCAGCCAGGGGGGGGAAGCTTTTACCTTC. This translates into CASQGGEAFTF.

This clone appeared a few times. J is TRBJ1-1 and V is TRBV11-2; D is undetermined. Germline CDR1 SGHAT, CDR2 FQNNGV. The CDR3 is 15 residues long. The V end was cut by 5 bases, the J end by 0 bases, with 13 bases between. CDR3 coding DNA: TGTGCCAGCAGCCCCTCGGGTTTGGTGAACACTGAAGCTTTCTTT. Residues: CASSPSGLVNTEAFF.

This rearrangement joins TRBV5-1 to TRBJ2-1; unclear D gene. Germline CDR1 SGHRS, CDR2 YFSETQ. V lost 4 bases to trimming and J lost 4 bases, with 12 bases between them. The CDR3 totals 14 residues. The CDR3 bases are TGCGCCAGCAGCCCCGATACGAATTACAATGAGCAGTTCTTC. Its protein product is CASSPDTNYNEQFF.

V is TRBV9 and J is TRBJ1-2; D possibly corresponds to TRBD1 (5 bases). V dropped 3 bases and J dropped 2 bases, with 17 bases sitting between them. CDR1 is SGDLS, CDR2 YYNGEE, per germline. CDR3 length equals 16 residues. This chain's CDR3 is CASSEGREGWNYGYTF. For the CDR3, the DNA is TGTGCCAGCAGCGAGGGCCGGGAGGGGTGGAACTATGGCTACACCTTC.

This clone was counted only a few times. The chain uses TRBV2 and TRBJ1-2; D perhaps matches TRBD1 (6 bases). Germline lookup yields CDR1 SNHLY and CDR2 FYNNEI. The CDR3 consists of 14 residues. V was shortened by 6 bases and J by 7 bases, with 18 bases between the two germline ends. CDR3 amino acids: CASSGLRGAGGYTF. The CDR3, as DNA: TGTGCCAGCAGCGGCCTAAGGGGGGCCGGTGGCTACACCTTC.

The chain carries TRBV7-2 and TRBJ2-3; D gene unclear. This CDR3 comprises 13 residues. V was trimmed by 5 bases and J by 6 bases, leaving 12 bases between them. The germline V gene encodes CDR1 SGHTA and CDR2 FQGNSA. For the CDR3, the DNA is TGTGCCAGCAGCCGATACCTTGGGGATACGCAGTATTTT. Translation gives CASSRYLGDTQYF.

The chain is built from TRBV20-1 and TRBJ2-3; D unresolved. V dropped 5 bases and J dropped 3 bases, with 6 bases sitting between them. CDR1 and CDR2 from the germline V gene are DFQATT and SNEGSKA (reference sequence). This CDR3 has 11 amino acids. The CDR3 sequence: CSAGRTDTQYF. The CDR3 coding sequence is TGCAGTGCTGGCCGTACAGATACGCAGTATTTT.

The rearrangement uses TRBV13 and TRBJ1-2, with no clear D. V shed 1 base and J shed 8 bases, with 8 bases lying between them. The CDR3 contains 12 residues. CDR1 is PRHDT, CDR2 FYEKMQ, per germline (reference sequence). The CDR3 region has the DNA TGTGCCAGCAGCTTAGTGGCGGGCGGCTACACCTTC. This translates into CASSLVAGGYTF.